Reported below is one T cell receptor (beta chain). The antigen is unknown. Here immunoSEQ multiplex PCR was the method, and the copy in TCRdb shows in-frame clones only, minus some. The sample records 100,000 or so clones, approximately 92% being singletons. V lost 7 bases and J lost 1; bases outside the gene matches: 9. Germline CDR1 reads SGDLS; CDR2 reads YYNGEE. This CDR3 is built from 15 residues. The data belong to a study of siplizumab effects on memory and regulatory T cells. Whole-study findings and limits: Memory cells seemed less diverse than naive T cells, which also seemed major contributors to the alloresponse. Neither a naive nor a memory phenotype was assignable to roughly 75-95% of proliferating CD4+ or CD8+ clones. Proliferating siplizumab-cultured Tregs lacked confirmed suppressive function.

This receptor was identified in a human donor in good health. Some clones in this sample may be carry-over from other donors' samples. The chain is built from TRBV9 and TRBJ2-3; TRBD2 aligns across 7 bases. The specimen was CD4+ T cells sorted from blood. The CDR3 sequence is CASSTGGGGTDTQYF. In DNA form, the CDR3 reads TGTGCCAGCTCAACGGGGGGAGGAGGCACAGATACGCAGTATTTT. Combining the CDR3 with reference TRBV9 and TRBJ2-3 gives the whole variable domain DSGVTQTPKHLITATGQRVTLRCSPRSGDLSVYWYQQSLDQGLQFLIQYYNGEERAKGNILERFSAQQFPDLHSELNLSSLELGDSALYFCASSTGGGGTDTQYFGPGTRLTVL.